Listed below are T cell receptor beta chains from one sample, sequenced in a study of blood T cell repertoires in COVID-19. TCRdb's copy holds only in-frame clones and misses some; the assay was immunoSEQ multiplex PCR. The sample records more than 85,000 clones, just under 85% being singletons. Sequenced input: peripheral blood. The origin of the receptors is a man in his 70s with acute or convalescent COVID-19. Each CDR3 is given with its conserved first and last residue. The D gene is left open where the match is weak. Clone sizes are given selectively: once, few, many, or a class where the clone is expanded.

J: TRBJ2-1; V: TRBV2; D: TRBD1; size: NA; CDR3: CASSAGQGARNEQFF; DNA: TGTGCCAGCAGCGCAGGTCAGGGGGCGCGCAATGAGCAGTTCTTC
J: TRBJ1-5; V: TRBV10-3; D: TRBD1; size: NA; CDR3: CAISTGQGQNQPQHF; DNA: TGTGCCATCAGCACGGGACAGGGCCAAAATCAGCCCCAGCATTTT
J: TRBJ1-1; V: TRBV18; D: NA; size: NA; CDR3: CASSPTRLRLDTEAFF; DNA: TGTGCCAGCTCACCAACCAGACTGCGTTTGGACACTGAAGCTTTCTTT
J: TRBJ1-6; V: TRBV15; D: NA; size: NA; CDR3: CATSSDGTGYNSPLHF; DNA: TGTGCCACCAGCTCGGACGGAACAGGCTATAATTCACCCCTCCACTTT
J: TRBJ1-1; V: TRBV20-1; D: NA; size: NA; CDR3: CSAGQPPAFF; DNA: TGCAGTGCTGGACAGCCCCCGGCTTTCTTT
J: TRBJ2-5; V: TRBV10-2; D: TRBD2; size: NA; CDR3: CASSGGGLPQETQYF; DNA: TGCGCCAGCAGTGGCGGGGGTCTCCCCCAAGAGACCCAGTACTTC
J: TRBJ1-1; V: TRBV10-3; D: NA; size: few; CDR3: CAIRSIGATEAFF; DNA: TGTGCCATCAGGAGTATAGGGGCCACTGAAGCTTTCTTT
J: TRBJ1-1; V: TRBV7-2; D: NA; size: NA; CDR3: CASSLAGNTRAFF; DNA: TGTGCCAGCAGCTTAGCAGGGAATACTAGAGCTTTCTTT
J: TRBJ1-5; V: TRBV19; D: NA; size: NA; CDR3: CASSTHRGNQPQHF; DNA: TGTGCCAGTAGTACCCACAGGGGCAATCAGCCCCAGCATTTT
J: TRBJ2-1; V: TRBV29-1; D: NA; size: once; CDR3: CSVSGFSYNEQFF; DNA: TGCAGCGTTAGCGGGTTTTCCTACAATGAGCAGTTCTTC
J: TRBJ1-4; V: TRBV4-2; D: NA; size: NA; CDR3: CASSQDPRGEKLFF; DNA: TGTGCCAGCAGCCAAGATCCCCGGGGGGAAAAACTGTTTTTT
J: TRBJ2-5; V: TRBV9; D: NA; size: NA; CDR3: CASSETGRRETQYF; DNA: TGTGCCAGCAGCGAGACAGGGAGGAGAGAGACCCAGTACTTC
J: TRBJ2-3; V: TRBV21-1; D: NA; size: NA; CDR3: CASSKVWDSNTDTQYF; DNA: TGTGCCAGCAGCAAAGTATGGGACAGCAACACAGATACGCAGTATTTT
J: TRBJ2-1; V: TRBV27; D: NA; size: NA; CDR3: CASRSRETYNEQFF; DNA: TGTGCCAGCAGATCTCGCGAGACCTACAATGAGCAGTTCTTC
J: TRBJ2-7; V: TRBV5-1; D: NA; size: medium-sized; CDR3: CASRSGLGYEQYF; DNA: TGCGCCAGCAGATCGGGACTTGGCTACGAGCAGTACTTC
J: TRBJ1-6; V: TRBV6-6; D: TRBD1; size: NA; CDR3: CASSLPTGRRVDSPLHF; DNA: TGTGCCAGCAGTCTGCCGACAGGGCGGAGAGTAGATTCACCCCTCCACTTT
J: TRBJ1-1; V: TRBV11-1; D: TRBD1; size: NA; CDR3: CASRKGQRYTEAFF; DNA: TGTGCCAGCAGGAAGGGACAGCGCTACACTGAAGCTTTCTTT
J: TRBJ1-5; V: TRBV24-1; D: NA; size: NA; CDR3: CATSDTYSNQPQHF; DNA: TGTGCCACCAGTGATACCTATAGCAATCAGCCCCAGCATTTT
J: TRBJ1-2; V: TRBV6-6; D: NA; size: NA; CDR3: CASNIPQGYGYTF; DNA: TGTGCCAGCAACATTCCTCAGGGTTATGGCTACACCTTC
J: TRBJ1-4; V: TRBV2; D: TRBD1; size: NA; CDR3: CASRGDRGGNEKLFF; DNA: TGTGCCAGCAGGGGAGACAGGGGTGGGAATGAAAAACTGTTTTTT
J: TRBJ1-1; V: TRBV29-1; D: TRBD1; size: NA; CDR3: CSGTRQGNTEAFF; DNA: TGCAGCGGAACTAGACAGGGGAACACTGAAGCTTTCTTT
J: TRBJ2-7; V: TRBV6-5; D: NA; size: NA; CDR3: CASTNGYEQYF; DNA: TGTGCCAGCACTAACGGCTACGAGCAGTACTTC
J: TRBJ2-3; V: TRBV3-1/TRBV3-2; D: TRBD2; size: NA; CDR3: CASSLGGLAGDMDTQYF; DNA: TGTGCCAGCAGCCTTGGGGGACTAGCGGGGGATATGGATACGCAGTATTTT
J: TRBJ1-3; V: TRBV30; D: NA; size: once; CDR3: CAYVSTGTGNTIYF; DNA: TGTGCCTACGTCTCGACAGGAACTGGAAACACCATATATTTT
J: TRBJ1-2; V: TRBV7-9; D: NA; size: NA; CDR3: CASSMLSPPGGGYTF; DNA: TGTGCCAGCAGCATGTTATCCCCCCCGGGGGGTGGCTACACCTTC
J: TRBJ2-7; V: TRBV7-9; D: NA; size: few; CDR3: CASSRAGYYEQYF; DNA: TGTGCCAGCAGCAGGGCGGGCTACTACGAGCAGTACTTC
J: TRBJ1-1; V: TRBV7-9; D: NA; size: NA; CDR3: CASSLVNTGNTEAFF; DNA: TGTGCCAGCAGCTTAGTGAATACAGGGAACACTGAAGCTTTCTTT
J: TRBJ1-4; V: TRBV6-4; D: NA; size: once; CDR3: CASNLSGGATNEKLFF; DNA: TGTGCCAGCAATTTAAGCGGGGGTGCAACTAATGAAAAACTGTTTTTT
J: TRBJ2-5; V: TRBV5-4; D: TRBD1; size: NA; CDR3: CASSVDRGREETQYF; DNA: TGTGCCAGCAGCGTAGACAGGGGAAGGGAAGAGACCCAGTACTTC
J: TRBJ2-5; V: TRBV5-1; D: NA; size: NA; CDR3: CASRKEPMYQETQYF; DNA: TGCGCCAGCAGAAAGGAGCCAATGTACCAAGAGACCCAGTACTTC
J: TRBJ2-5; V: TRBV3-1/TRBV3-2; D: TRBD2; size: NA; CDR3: CASSQDLQRGGGETQYF; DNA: TGTGCCAGCAGCCAAGATCTTCAGCGGGGGGGAGGAGAGACCCAGTACTTC
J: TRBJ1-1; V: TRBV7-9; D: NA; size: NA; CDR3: CASSLRGIDTEAFF; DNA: TGTGCCAGCAGCTTAAGGGGGATCGACACTGAAGCTTTCTTT
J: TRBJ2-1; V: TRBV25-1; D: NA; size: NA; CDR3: CASSERRASNEQFF; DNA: TGTGCCAGCAGTGAACGCCGCGCGAGCAATGAGCAGTTCTTC
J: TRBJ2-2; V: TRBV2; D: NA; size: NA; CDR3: CASSPGHSNTGELFF; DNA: TGTGCCAGCAGCCCGGGACACTCGAACACCGGGGAGCTGTTTTTT
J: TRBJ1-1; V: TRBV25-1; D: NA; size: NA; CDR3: CASRGQLLKDTEAFF; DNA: TGTGCCAGCCGCGGACAGCTCCTAAAGGACACTGAAGCTTTCTTT
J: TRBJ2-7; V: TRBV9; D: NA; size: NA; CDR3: CASSPNARGEQYF; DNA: TGTGCCAGCAGCCCAAATGCCAGGGGAGAGCAGTACTTC
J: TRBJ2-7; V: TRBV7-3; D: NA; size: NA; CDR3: CASSPSAGTSRNEQYF; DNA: TGTGCCAGCAGCCCCTCGGCCGGGACTTCCCGAAACGAGCAGTACTTC
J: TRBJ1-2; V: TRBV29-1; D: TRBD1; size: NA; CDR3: CSVNKDRTNYGYTF; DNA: TGCAGCGTCAACAAGGACAGGACTAACTATGGCTACACCTTC
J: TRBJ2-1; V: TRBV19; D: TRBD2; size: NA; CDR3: CASSIWGLAGVYNEQFF; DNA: TGTGCCAGTAGTATATGGGGACTAGCGGGAGTCTACAATGAGCAGTTCTTC
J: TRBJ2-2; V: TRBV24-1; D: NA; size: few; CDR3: CATSEGSGANTGELFF; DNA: TGTGCCACCAGTGAGGGTAGCGGCGCGAACACCGGGGAGCTGTTTTTT
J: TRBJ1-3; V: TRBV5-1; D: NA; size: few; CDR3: CASSPGHGNTIYF; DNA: TGCGCCAGCAGCCCCGGACACGGAAACACCATATATTTT
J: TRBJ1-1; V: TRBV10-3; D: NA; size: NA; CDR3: CAISFRGSEAFF; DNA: TGTGCCATCAGCTTCAGGGGATCTGAAGCTTTCTTT
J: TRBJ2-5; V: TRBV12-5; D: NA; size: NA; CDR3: CASGSQEVGKETQYF; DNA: TGTGCTAGTGGCTCCCAGGAGGTTGGGAAAGAGACCCAGTACTTC
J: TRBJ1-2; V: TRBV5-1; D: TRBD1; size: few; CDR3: CASSLTGARGYTF; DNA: TGCGCCAGCAGCTTAACAGGGGCGCGGGGCTACACCTTC
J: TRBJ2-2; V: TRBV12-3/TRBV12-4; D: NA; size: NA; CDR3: CASSSYTGELFF; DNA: TGTGCCAGCAGTTCGTACACCGGGGAGCTGTTTTTT
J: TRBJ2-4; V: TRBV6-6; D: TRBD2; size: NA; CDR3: CASSFLGGEDIQYF; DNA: TGTGCCAGCAGTTTCCTCGGGGGGGAGGACATTCAGTACTTC
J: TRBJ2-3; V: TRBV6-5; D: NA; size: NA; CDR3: CATRGLSTDTQYF; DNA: TGTGCCACCCGGGGACTGTCTACAGATACGCAGTATTTT
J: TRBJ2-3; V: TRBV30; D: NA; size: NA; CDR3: CAWSEWRKVKDTQYF; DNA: TGTGCCTGGAGTGAATGGCGGAAGGTTAAGGATACGCAGTATTTT
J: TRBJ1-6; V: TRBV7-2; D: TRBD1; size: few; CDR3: CASSSQGTGYNSPLHF; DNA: TGTGCCAGCAGCTCCCAGGGGACAGGGTACAATTCACCCCTCCACTTT